The next 24 T cell receptor beta chains were all read from a single sample in a study of blood T cell repertoires in COVID-19 (dated by TCRdb to the early 2020s). The library relied on the immunoSEQ multiplex PCR assay. The immuneACCESS repertoire file appears here via TCRdb, limited to in-frame rearrangements. These files lack a portion of the clones; in checked studies, under half of the deficit traces to unresolved V genes, and the cause of the others is not known. Counted in this sample were 250,000 or so clones; around 90% of them appeared once. The ten most abundant clones make up roughly 0.95% of the sample. The sample consisted of PBMCs or T cells enriched from blood (not recorded which). The receptor set was obtained from a man aged 50-59 years who had been exposed to COVID-19.

The chain has TRBV9 and TRBJ2-1; 12 bases are shared with TRBD2. The trim removed 0 bases at V and 15 bases at J, leaving 10 bases unmatched. Germline V gives CDR1 SGDLS, CDR2 YYNGEE. This CDR3 region has 15 residues. As DNA, the CDR3 is TGTGCCAGCAGCGTAGATTCTTCTAGCGGGAGGGCCATGTTCTTC. Translating it yields CASSVDSSSGRAMFF.

The chain couples TRBV6-1 to TRBJ1-2; D is perhaps TRBD1 (5 bases). V lost 1 base and J 3 bases, leaving 12 bases between the germline ends. The CDR3 covers 15 residues. Germline-derived CDR1 and CDR2 are MNHNS and SASEGT. The CDR3 sequence: CASSEVGGAYYGYTF. The DNA of the CDR3 is TGTGCCAGCAGTGAAGTGGGGGGTGCGTACTATGGCTACACCTTC.

The rearrangement links TRBV2 to TRBJ1-4; 12 bases are a match to TRBD1. Germline assignment: CDR1 SNHLY and CDR2 FYNNEI. The CDR3 length is 18 residues. V shed 4 bases, J shed 13 bases, and the junction held 19 bases outside the gene matches. The CDR3 sequence: CASSALEFHGTGGMGLFF. In nucleotides, the CDR3 is TGTGCCAGCAGTGCGCTCGAGTTCCACGGGACAGGGGGCATGGGACTGTTTTTT.

The chain carries TRBV7-6 and TRBJ2-7; D might be TRBD1 (5 bases). The CDR3 consists of 15 residues. V was shortened by 2 bases and J by 6 bases, with 17 bases between the two germline ends. Germline CDR1 SGHVS, CDR2 FNYEAQ. CDR3 nucleotides: TGTGCCAGCAGCTTATCGACAGTATACTCGGGCGAGCAGTACTTC. The encoded protein is CASSLSTVYSGEQYF.

The chain couples TRBV6-5 to TRBJ2-5; 9 bases map to TRBD2. The CDR3 has 15 residues. CDR1 MNHEY and CDR2 SVGAGI come from the germline V gene. V lost 6 bases to trimming and J lost 2 bases; unmatched junction nucleotides: 7. CDR3 amino acids: CASRGSSGAQETQYF. CDR3 nucleotide sequence: TGTGCCAGCAGGGGGTCTAGCGGGGCTCAAGAGACCCAGTACTTC.

The chain joins TRBV9 to TRBJ2-3; D might be TRBD2 (5 bases). With 0 bases removed from V and 3 bases from J, the gap between germline ends came to 17 bases. CDR3 length: 17 amino acids. Germline V lookup: CDR1 SGDLS, CDR2 YYNGEE. The CDR3 region is CASSVVRGEGITDTQYF. In nucleotides, the CDR3 is TGTGCCAGCAGCGTAGTACGAGGCGAGGGCATAACAGATACGCAGTATTTT.

The CDR3 DNA is TGTGCCAGCAGCTTCGTAGGAGGGGAGACCCAGTACTTC. Translation gives CASSFVGGETQYF. This chain joins TRBV11-1 and TRBJ2-5; D perhaps matches TRBD2 (6 bases). This CDR3 has 13 residues. Looked up from germline, CDR1 is SGHAT and CDR2 is FQDESV (reference sequence). V was shortened by 3 bases and J by 5 bases, with 10 bases between the two germline ends.

The J gene is TRBJ2-5, the V gene TRBV5-1, with 9 bases matching TRBD2. The CDR3 spans 16 residues. Germline loops: CDR1 SGHRS, CDR2 YFSETQ. With 4 bases clipped from V and 4 bases from J, the junction kept 11 bases outside the gene matches. The CDR3 sequence: CASSPVALAGRETQYF. CDR3 DNA: TGCGCCAGCAGCCCCGTCGCCCTAGCGGGAAGAGAGACCCAGTACTTC.

The chain employs TRBV27 and TRBJ1-1; 8 bases agree with TRBD1. V lost 6 bases and J lost 5; bases outside the gene matches: 8. Germline CDR1 is MNHEY and CDR2 is SMNVEV (reference sequence). This CDR3 has 14 residues. The CDR3: CASSWTGTLTEAFF. As DNA, the CDR3 is TGTGCCAGCAGCTGGACAGGGACCCTGACTGAAGCTTTCTTT.

This clone appeared a few times. This rearrangement joins TRBV29-1 to TRBJ2-2, with D tentatively TRBD1 (5 bases). In germline, CDR1 is SQVTM, CDR2 ANQGSEA. The CDR3 has 12 amino acids. The germline V and J ends were trimmed by 7 bases and 3 bases, with 9 bases remaining between them. The CDR3 protein is CSGGSYTGELFF. DNA of the CDR3: TGCAGCGGGGGCTCGTACACCGGGGAGCTGTTTTTT.

The V and J genes are TRBV5-1 and TRBJ2-3, with D perhaps matching TRBD1 (5 bases). Trimming took 0 bases from V and 0 from J, leaving 11 bases between them. Looked up from germline, CDR1 is SGHRS and CDR2 is YFSETQ. The CDR3 spans 16 residues. This chain's CDR3 is CASSLGSTVSTDTQYF. The CDR3 DNA is TGCGCCAGCAGCTTGGGATCGACAGTGAGCACAGATACGCAGTATTTT. The entire variable domain, with the rest obtained from reference TRBV5-1 and TRBJ2-3, is as follows: KAGVTQTPRYLIKTRGQQVTLSCSPISGHRSVSWYQQTPGQGLQFLFEYFSETQRNKGNFPGRFSGRQFSNSRSEMNVSTLELGDSALYLCASSLGSTVSTDTQYFGPGTRLTVL.

The chain carries TRBV12-3 or TRBV12-4 and TRBJ2-3, with 7 bases matching TRBD1. After removal of 3 bases from V and 6 bases from J, the junction contained 3 bases not matched to a gene. This CDR3 has 13 amino acids. The DNA for the CDR3 is TGTGCCAGCAGTTTGACAGGGACCGATACGCAGTATTTT. This encodes CASSLTGTDTQYF.

The chain couples TRBV7-9 to TRBJ2-1; 12 nucleotides match TRBD2. The CDR3 is 14 residues long. Germline values: CDR1 SEHNR, CDR2 FQNEAQ (reference sequence). Trimming took 8 bases from V and 8 from J; bases not matched to a gene: 7. This CDR3 reads CASVASSGRDEQFF. The DNA of the CDR3 is TGTGCCAGCGTGGCGTCTAGCGGGAGGGATGAGCAGTTCTTC.

The V call is TRBV19, the J call TRBJ1-3; D is possibly TRBD1 (6 bases). Trimming took off 6 bases at V and 4 bases at J, with 7 bases between the two ends. The CDR3 spans 12 residues. CDR1 LNHDA and CDR2 SQIVND come from the germline V gene (reference sequence). The CDR3 reads CASSGQGNTIYF. CDR3 in DNA: TGTGCCAGTAGCGGACAGGGAAACACCATATATTTT.

The V call is TRBV6-5, the J call TRBJ2-5; possibly TRBD2 for D (5 bases). Trimming cost V 8 bases and J 1 base, with 8 bases left between them. CDR1 is MNHEY and CDR2 is SVGAGI in the germline V gene. This CDR3 comprises 12 residues. CDR3 in amino acids: CASRGFQETQYF. Written as DNA, the CDR3 is TGTGCCAGCCGGGGATTCCAAGAGACCCAGTACTTC.

The chain links TRBV7-3 to TRBJ2-1; 11 bases line up with TRBD2. From germline, CDR1 is SGHTA and CDR2 FQGTGA. The CDR3 has 16 residues. Losses at the gene ends were 2 bases for V and 6 bases for J; bases not matched to a gene: 6. In DNA form, the CDR3 reads TGTGCCAGCAGCTTACAGCGACTAGCGGGGATCAATGAGCAGTTCTTC. Its translation is CASSLQRLAGINEQFF. Variable domain in full (rest from reference TRBV7-3 and TRBJ2-1): GAGVSQTPSNKVTEKGKYVELRCDPISGHTALYWYRQSLGQGPEFLIYFQGTGAADDSGLPNDRFFAVRPEGSVSTLKIQRTERGDSAVYLCASSLQRLAGINEQFFGPGTRLTVL.

This chain uses TRBV27 with TRBJ2-7; 7 nucleotides line up with TRBD1. Germline assignment: CDR1 MNHEY and CDR2 SMNVEV (reference sequence). The CDR3 contains 14 residues. V trimming: 4 bases; J trimming: 4 bases; junction bases outside the gene matches: 7. DNA for the CDR3: TGTGCCAGCAGTTCGCGGGCAGGGGGATACGAGCAGTACGTC. Its protein product is CASSSRAGGYEQYV.

The CDR3 loop reads CASSLDGGYTEAFF. The DNA for the CDR3 is TGTGCCAGCAGCTTGGACGGAGGCTACACTGAAGCTTTCTTT. The J gene is TRBJ1-1, the V gene TRBV5-8; D gene unclear. The CDR3 runs to 14 residues. Germline V gene sequence: CDR1 SGHTS, CDR2 YDEGEE. Trimming pared 0 bases from V and 3 bases from J, leaving 9 bases between.

The rearrangement uses TRBV14 and TRBJ2-7, with 10 bases that match TRBD2. Germline lookup yields CDR1 SGHDN and CDR2 FVKESK. After removal of 4 bases from V and 0 bases from J, the junction contained 6 bases not matched to a gene. This CDR3 is built from 16 residues. The chain's CDR3 is CASSPSASGSSYEQYV. For the CDR3, the DNA is TGTGCCAGCAGCCCTAGTGCTAGCGGGAGCTCCTACGAGCAGTACGTC.

The rearrangement uses TRBV28 and TRBJ2-5; the match to TRBD2 covers 7 bases. V was pared by 7 bases and J by 2 bases, with 4 bases of the junction left unmatched. The V gene's germline CDR1 is MDHEN and CDR2 SYDVKM. There are 13 residues in the CDR3. The chain's CDR3 is CASTSGGQETQYF. CDR3 nucleotide sequence: TGTGCCAGCACGTCGGGGGGACAAGAGACCCAGTACTTC.

The J gene is TRBJ2-5, the V gene TRBV5-4; 7 nucleotides agree with TRBD2. The junction had 12 bases not matched to a gene; V was cut back by 4 bases and J by 3 bases. Germline-derived CDR1 and CDR2 are SGHNT and YYREEE (reference sequence). CDR3 size: 16 residues. CDR3 amino acids: CASSGREGILKETQYF. The CDR3 DNA is TGTGCCAGCAGCGGAAGGGAGGGAATACTAAAAGAGACCCAGTACTTC.

The CDR3 DNA reads as TGTGCCACCAGTGATACAATTCAGGGGAGAGCAAAAGAGACCCAGTACTTC. As protein: CATSDTIQGRAKETQYF. J is TRBJ2-5 and V is TRBV24-1; tentative D call: TRBD1 (6 bases). Germline CDR1 KGHDR, CDR2 SFDVKD. V was trimmed by 3 bases and J by 3 bases, leaving 19 bases between them. The CDR3 is made up of 17 amino acids.

The chain recombines TRBV28 with TRBJ2-7; 10 nucleotides align to TRBD1. The V gene end was trimmed by 1 base and the J gene end by 3 bases; junction bases not matched to a gene: 6. The CDR3 runs 16 residues. Germline V gene lookup returns CDR1 MDHEN and CDR2 SYDVKM. The CDR3 DNA follows: TGTGCCAGCAGTTTATACGCGACAGGGGGCTTCTACGAGCAGTACTTC. Protein sequence: CASSLYATGGFYEQYF. The full variable domain, with the rest looked up from reference TRBV28 and TRBJ2-7, is DVKVTQSSRYLVKRTGEKVFLECVQDMDHENMFWYRQDPGLGLRLIYFSYDVKMKEKGDIPEGYSVSREKKERFSLILESASTNQTSMYLCASSLYATGGFYEQYFGPGTRLTVT.

J is TRBJ1-2 and V is TRBV19; perhaps TRBD1 as D (5 bases). The CDR3 extends over 12 amino acids. Germline V CDR1 and CDR2: LNHDA, SQIVND (reference sequence). V dropped 6 bases and J dropped 5 bases, with 10 bases sitting between them. DNA for the CDR3: TGTGCCAGTAGAACAGGTCTTTATGGCTACACCTTC. Protein product: CASRTGLYGYTF.